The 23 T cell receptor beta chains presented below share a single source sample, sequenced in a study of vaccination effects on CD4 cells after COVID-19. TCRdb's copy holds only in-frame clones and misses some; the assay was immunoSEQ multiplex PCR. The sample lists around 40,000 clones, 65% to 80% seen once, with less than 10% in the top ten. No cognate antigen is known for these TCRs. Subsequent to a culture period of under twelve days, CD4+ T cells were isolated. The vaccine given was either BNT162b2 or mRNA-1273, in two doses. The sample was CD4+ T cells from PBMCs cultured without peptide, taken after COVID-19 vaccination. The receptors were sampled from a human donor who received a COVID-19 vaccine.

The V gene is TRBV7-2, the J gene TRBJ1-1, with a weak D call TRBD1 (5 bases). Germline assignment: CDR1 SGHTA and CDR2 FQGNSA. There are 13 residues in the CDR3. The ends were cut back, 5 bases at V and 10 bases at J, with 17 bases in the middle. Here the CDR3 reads CASSITTGNRAFF. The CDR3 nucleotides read TGTGCCAGCAGCATCACTACAGGTAATAGAGCTTTCTTT.

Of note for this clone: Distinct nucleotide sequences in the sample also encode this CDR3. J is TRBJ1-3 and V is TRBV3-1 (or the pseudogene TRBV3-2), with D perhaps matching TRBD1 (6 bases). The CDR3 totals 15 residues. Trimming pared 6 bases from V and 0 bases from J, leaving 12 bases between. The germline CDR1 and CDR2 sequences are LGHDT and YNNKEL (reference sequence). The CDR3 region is CASSPRGGSGNTIYF. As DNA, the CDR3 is TGTGCCAGCAGTCCAAGGGGGGGCTCTGGAAACACCATATATTTT.

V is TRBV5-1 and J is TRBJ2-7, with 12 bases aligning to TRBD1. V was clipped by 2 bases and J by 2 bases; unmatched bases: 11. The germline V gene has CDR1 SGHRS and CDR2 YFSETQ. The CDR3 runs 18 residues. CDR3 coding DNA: TGCGCCAGCAGCTTAGCATCCGGGACAGGGGGCCTTACCTACGAGCAGTACTTC. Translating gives CASSLASGTGGLTYEQYF.

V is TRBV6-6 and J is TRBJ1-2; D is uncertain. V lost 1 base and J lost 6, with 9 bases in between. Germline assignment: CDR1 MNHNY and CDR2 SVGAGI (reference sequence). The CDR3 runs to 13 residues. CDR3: CASSYWPLDGYTF. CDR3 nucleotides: TGTGCCAGCAGTTACTGGCCCCTTGATGGCTACACCTTC.

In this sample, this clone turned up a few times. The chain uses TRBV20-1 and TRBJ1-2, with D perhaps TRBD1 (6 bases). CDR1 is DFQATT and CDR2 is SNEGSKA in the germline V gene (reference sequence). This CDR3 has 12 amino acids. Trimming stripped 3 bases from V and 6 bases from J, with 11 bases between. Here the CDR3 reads CSASSGADGYTF. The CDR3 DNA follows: TGCAGTGCTAGTTCGGGGGCGGATGGCTACACCTTC.

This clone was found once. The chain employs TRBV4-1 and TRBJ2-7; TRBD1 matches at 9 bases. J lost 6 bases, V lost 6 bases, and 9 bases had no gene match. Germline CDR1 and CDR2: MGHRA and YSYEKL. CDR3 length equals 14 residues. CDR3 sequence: CASSHPGQGGEQYF. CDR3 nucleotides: TGCGCCAGCAGTCATCCGGGACAGGGAGGCGAGCAGTACTTC.

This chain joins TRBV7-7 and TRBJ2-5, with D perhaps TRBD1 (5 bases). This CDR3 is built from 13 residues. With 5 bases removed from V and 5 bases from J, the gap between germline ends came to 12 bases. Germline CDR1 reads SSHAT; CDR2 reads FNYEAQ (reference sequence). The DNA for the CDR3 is TGTGCCAGCAGCACTACGAACAGGGAGACCCAGTACTTC. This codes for CASSTTNRETQYF.

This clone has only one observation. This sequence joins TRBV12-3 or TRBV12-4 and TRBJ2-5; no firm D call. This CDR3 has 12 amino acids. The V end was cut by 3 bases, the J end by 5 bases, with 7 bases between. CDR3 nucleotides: TGTGCCAGCAGTTTGAATATGGAGACCCAGTACTTC. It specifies CASSLNMETQYF.

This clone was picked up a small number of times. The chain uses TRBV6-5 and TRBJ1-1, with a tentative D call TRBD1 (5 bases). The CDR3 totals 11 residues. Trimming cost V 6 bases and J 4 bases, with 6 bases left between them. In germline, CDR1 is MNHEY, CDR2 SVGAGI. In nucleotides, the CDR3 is TGTGCCAGCAGGCAGGGCACTGAAGCTTTCTTT. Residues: CASRQGTEAFF.

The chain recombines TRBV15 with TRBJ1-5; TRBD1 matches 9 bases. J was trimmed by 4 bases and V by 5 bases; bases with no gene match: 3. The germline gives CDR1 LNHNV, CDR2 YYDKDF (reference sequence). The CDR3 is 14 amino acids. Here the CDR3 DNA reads TGTGCCACCAGCCCGGGACAGGGTAATCAGCCCCAGCATTTT. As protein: CATSPGQGNQPQHF.

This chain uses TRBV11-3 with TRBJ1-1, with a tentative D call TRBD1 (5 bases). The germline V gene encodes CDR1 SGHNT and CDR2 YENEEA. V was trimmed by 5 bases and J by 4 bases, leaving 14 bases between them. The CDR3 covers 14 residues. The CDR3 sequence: CASSRRGEGTEAFF. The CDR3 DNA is TGTGCCAGCAGCCGACGGGGGGAGGGCACTGAAGCTTTCTTT.

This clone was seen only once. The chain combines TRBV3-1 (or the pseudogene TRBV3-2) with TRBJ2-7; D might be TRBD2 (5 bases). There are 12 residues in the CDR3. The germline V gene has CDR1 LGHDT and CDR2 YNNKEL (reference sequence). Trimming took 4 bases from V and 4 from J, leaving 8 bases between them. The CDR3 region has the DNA TGTGCCAGCAGCCCACTAGGGTACGAGCAGTACTTC. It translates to CASSPLGYEQYF.

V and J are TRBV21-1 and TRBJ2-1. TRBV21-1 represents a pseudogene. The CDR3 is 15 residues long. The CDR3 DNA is TGTGCCAGCAGCAAAGTAGAGGCAGGTTACAATGAGCAGTTCTTC. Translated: CASSKVEAGYNEQFF.

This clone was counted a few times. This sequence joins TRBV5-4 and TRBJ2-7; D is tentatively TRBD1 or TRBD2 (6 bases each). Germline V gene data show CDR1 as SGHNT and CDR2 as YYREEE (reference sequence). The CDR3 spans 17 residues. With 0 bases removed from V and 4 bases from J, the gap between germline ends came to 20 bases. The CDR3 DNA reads TGTGCCAGCAGCTTGGGGGCTTCGGGGGCCTTAGGATACGAGCAGTACTTC. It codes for CASSLGASGALGYEQYF.

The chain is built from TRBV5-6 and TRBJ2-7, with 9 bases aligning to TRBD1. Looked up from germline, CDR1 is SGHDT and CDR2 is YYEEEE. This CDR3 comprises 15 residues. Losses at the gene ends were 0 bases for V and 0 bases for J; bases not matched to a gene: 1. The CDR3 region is CASSLGDRASYEQYF. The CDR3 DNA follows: TGTGCCAGCAGCTTGGGGGACAGGGCCTCCTACGAGCAGTACTTC.

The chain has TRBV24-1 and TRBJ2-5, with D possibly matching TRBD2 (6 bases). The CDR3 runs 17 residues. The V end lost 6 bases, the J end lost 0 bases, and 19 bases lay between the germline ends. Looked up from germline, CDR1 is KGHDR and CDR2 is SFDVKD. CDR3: CATSLTEGRNHQETQYF. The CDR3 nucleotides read TGTGCCACCAGTTTGACGGAGGGCAGAAACCACCAAGAGACCCAGTACTTC.

The DNA of the CDR3 is TGTGCCAGCAGCTTGAGCTTGTGGACTAGCGGGGTCCCTACCTACGAGCAGTACTTC. Its translation: CASSLSLWTSGVPTYEQYF. The chain carries TRBV11-2 and TRBJ2-7, with TRBD2 matching 12 bases. Germline V gene sequence: CDR1 SGHAT, CDR2 FQNNGV. The V gene end was trimmed by 3 bases and the J gene end by 2 bases; junction bases not matched to a gene: 14. The CDR3 has 19 amino acids.

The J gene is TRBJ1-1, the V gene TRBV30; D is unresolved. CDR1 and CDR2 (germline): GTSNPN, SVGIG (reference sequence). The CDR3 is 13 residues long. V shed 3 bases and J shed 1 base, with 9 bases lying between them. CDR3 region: CAWSRGGNTEAFF. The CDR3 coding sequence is TGTGCCTGGAGCCGAGGAGGGAACACTGAAGCTTTCTTT.

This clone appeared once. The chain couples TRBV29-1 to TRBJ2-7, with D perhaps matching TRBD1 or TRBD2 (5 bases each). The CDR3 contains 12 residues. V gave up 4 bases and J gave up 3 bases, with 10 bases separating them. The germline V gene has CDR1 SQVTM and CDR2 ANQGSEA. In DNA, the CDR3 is TGCAGCGTTGGAAGGGGAGACTACGAGCAGTACTTC. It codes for CSVGRGDYEQYF.

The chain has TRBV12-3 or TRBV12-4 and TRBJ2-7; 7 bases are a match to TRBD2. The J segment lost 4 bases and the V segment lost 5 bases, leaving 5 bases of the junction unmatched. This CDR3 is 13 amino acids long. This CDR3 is CASSRTSLYEQYF. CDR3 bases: TGTGCCAGCAGTCGGACTAGTCTTTACGAGCAGTACTTC.

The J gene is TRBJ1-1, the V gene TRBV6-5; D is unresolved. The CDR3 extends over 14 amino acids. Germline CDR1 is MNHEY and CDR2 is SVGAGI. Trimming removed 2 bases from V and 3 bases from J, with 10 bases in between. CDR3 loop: CASSYAHRYTEAFF. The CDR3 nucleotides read TGTGCCAGCAGTTACGCCCACAGATACACTGAAGCTTTCTTT.

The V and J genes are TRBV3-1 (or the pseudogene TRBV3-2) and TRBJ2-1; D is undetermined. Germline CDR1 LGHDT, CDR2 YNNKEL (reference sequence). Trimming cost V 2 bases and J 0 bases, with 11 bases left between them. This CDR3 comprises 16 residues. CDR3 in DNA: TGTGCCAGCAGCCAACAATCCCCCTACTCCTACAATGAGCAGTTCTTC. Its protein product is CASSQQSPYSYNEQFF.

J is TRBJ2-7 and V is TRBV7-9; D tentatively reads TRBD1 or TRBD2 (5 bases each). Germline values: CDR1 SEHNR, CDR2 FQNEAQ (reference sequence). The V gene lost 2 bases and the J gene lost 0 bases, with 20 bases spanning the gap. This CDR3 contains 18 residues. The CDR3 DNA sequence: TGTGCCAGCAGCTTAAGACCTCGGTGGGACCCGGGCTCCTACGAGCAGTACTTC. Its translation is CASSLRPRWDPGSYEQYF.